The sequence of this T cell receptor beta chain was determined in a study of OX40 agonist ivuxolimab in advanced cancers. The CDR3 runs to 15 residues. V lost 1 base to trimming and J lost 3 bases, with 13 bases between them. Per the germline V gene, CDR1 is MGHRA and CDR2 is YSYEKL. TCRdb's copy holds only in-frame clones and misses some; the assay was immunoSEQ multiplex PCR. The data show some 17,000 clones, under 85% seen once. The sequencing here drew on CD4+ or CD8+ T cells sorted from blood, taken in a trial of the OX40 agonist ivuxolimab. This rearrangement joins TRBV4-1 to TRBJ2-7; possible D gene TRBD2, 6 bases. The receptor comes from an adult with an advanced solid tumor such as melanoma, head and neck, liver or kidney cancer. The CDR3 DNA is TGCGCCAGCAGCCAAGGAGCGGGTTACGACTACGAGCAGTACTTC. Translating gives CASSQGAGYDYEQYF.